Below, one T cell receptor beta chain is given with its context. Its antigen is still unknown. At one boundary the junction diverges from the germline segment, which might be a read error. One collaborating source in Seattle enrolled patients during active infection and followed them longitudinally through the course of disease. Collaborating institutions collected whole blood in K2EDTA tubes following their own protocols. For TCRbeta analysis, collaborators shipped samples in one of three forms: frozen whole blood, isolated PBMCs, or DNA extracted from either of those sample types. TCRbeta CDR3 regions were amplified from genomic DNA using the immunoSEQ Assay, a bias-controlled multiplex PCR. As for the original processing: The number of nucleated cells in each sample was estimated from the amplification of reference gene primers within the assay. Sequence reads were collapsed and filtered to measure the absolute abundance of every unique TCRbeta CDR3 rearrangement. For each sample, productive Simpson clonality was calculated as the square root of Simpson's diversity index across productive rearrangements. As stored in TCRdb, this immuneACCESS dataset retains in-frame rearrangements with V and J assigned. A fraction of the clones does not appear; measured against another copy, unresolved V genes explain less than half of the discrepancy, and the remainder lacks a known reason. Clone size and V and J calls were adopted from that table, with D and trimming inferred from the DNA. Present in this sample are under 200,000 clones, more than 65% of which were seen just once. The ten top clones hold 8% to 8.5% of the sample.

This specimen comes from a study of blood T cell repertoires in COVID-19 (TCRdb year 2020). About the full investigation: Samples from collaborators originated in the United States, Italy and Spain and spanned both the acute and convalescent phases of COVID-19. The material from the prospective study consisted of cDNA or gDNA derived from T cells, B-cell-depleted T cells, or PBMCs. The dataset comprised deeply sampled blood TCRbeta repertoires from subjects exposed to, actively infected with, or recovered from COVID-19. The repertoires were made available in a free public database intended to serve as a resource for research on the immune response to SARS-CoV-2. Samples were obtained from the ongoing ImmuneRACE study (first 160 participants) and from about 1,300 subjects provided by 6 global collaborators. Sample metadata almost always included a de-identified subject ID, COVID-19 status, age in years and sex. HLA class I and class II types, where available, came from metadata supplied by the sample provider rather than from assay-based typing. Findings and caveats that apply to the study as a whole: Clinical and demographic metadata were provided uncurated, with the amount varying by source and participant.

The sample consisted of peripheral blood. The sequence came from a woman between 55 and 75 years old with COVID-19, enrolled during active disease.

The CDR3 region reads CASREGIPNSPLHF. The sequence in DNA is TGTGCCAGCAGGGAAGGTATCCCTAATTCACCCCTCCACTTT. This chain is built from TRBV2 and TRBJ1-6, with the D gene too uncertain to name. The CDR3 runs 14 residues from the cysteine to the phenylalanine. The read is trimmed to its CDR3 DNA, 42 bases read in frame from base 1. The CDR1 and CDR2 encoded by the germline V gene are SNHLY and FYNNEI.